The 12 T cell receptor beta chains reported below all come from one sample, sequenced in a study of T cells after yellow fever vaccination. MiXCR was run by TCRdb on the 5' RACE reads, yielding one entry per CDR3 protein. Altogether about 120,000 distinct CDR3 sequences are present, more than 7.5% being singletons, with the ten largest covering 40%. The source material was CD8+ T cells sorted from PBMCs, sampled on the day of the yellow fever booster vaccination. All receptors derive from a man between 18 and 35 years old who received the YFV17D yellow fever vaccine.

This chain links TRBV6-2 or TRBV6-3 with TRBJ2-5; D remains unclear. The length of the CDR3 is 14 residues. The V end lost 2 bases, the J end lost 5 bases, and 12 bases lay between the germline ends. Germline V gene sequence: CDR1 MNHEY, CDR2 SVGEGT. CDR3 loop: CASSYLSKWETQYF. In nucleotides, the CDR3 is TGTGCCAGCAGTTACCTCTCAAAGTGGGAGACCCAGTACTTC.

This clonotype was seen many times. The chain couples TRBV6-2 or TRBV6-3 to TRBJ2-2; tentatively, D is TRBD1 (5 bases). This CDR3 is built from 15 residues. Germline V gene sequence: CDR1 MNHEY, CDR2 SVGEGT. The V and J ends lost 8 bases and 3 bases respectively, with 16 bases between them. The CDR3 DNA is TGTGCCAGCGAACGAGCACAGGAATACACCGGGGAGCTGTTTTTT. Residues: CASERAQEYTGELFF.

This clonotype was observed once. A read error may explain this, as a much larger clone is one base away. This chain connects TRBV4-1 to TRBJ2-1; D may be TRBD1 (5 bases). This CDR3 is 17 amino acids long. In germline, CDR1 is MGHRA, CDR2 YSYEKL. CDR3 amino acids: CASSQDRRPRGYNEQVF. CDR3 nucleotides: TGCGCCAGCAGCCAAGACCGCCGCCCTAGGGGCTACAATGAGCAGGTCTTC.

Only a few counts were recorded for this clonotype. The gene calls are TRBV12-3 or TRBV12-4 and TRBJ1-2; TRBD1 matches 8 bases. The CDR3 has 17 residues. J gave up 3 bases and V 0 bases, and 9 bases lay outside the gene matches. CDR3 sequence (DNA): TGTGCCAGCAGTTTAGCTCTGGACAGGGAATATCACTATGGCTACACCTTC. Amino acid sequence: CASSLALDREYHYGYTF.

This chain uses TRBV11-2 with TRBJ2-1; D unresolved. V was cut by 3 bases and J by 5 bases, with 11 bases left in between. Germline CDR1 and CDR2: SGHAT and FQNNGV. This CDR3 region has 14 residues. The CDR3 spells CASSFVSLNNEQFF. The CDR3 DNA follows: TGTGCCAGCAGCTTTGTCTCCCTAAACAATGAGCAGTTCTTC.

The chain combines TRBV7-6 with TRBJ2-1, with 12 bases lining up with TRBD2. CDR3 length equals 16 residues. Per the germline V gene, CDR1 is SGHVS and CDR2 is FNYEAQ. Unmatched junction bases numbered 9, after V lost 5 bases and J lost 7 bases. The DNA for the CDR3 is TGTGCCAGCAGCCAACGACTAGCGGGGGCCGGAAATGAGCAGTTCTTC. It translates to CASSQRLAGAGNEQFF. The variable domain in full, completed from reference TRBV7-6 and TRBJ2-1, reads GAGVSQSPRYKVTKRGQDVALRCDPISGHVSLYWYRQALGQGPEFLTYFNYEAQQDKSGLPNDRFSAERPEGSISTLTIQRTEQRDSAMYRCASSQRLAGAGNEQFFGPGTRLTVL.

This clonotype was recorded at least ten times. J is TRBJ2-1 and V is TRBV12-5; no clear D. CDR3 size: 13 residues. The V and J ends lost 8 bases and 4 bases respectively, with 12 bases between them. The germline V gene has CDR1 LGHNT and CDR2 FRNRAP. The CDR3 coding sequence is TGTGCTAGTTCCGTACGCCTTTACAATGAGCAGTTCTTC. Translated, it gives CASSVRLYNEQFF.

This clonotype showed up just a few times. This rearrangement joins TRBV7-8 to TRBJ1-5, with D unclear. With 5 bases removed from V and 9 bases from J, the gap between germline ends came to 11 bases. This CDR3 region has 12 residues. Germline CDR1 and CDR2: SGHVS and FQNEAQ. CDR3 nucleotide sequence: TGTGCCAGCAGCCCTAGGTTTGGGCCCCAGCATTTT. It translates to CASSPRFGPQHF.

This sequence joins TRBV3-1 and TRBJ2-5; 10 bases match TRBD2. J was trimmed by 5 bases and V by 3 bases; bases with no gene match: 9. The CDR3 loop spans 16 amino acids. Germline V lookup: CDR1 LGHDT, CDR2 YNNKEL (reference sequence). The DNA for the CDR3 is TGTGCCAGCAGCCACTACTTAGCGGGGGGCGGTGAGACCCAGTACTTC. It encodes CASSHYLAGGGETQYF.

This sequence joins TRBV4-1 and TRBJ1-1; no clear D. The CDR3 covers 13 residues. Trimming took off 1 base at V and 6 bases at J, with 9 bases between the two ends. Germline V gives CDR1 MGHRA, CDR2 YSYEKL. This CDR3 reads CASSQVGRPEAFF. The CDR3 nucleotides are TGCGCCAGCAGCCAAGTAGGCAGACCTGAAGCTTTCTTT.

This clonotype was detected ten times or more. CDR3 amino acids: CASSGTGTGELFF. Here the CDR3 DNA reads TGTGCCAGCAGTGGGACAGGCACCGGGGAGCTGTTTTTT. The V gene is TRBV6-4, the J gene TRBJ2-2, with 7 bases aligning to TRBD1. Germline CDR1 reads MRHNA; CDR2 reads SNTAGT. V lost 4 bases to trimming and J lost 4 bases; unmatched junction nucleotides: 0. The CDR3 consists of 13 residues.

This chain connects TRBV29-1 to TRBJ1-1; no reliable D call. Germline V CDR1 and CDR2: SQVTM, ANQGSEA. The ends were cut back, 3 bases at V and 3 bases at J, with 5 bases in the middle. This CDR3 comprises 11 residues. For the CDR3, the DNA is TGCAGCGTTGACAAGGACACTGAAGCTTTCTTT. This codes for CSVDKDTEAFF.